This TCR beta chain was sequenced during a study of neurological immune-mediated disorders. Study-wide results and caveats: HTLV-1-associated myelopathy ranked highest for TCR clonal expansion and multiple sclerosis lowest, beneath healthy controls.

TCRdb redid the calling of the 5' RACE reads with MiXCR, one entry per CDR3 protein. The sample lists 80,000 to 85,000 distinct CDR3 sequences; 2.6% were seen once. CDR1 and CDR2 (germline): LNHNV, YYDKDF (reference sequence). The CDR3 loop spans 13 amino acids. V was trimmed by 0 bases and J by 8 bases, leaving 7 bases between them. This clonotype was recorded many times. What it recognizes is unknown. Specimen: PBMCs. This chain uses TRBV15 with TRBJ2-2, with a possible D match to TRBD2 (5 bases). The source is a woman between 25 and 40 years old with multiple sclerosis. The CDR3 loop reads CATSRDPGGELFF. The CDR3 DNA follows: TGTGCCACCAGCAGAGATCCGGGAGGGGAGCTGTTTTTT.